This T cell receptor beta chain was captured in a study of shared clonotypes between healthy human individuals (dated by TCRdb to 2018 to 2020). For context, the study as a whole: The cohort comprised a couple of women and a few men aged 18 to 49 years. For each donor, CD4 naive and CD4 memory were each run on three plates, CD8 naive on two plates, and CD8 memory on one plate. Blood TCR repertoires of five healthy adults were deeply sequenced to estimate repertoire size and the extent of clonotype sharing between individuals. Different laboratories and diverse techniques were used to prepare libraries and sequence TCR repertoires, to increase sequencing depth and limit assay-specific biases. Each donor's leukapheresis produced roughly between roughly 0.94 and 9.5 billion PBMCs. Results the study describes overall, beyond this receptor: Naive subsets generally had larger estimated clonotype richness than memory subsets did. Across a handful of donors, approximately 4.6% of naive CD4, roughly 3.5% of naive CD8, 2% to 2.5% of memory CD4, and 0.3% to 0.45% of memory CD8 clonotypes were shared. Because the study included only a small number of donors, the genetic and exposure-history diversity represented was limited. Only blood was sampled, and tissue TCR repertoires likely differ from those in blood. Pairwise subsampling indicated that sequencing depth was expected to affect the degree of clonotype sharing among donors. Rarefaction of sorted-subset datasets indicated incomplete sequencing despite the large sequencing depth. Higher generation probabilities were observed for clonotypes shared by all four sorted-subset donors than for non-shared clonotypes.

V lost 2 bases and J lost 5 bases, and the count of bases not matched to a germline gene is 12. The CDR3 numbers 17 residues from cysteine through phenylalanine. The DNA shown is the 51-base CDR3, in frame from base 1. CDR1 LGHNA and CDR2 YSLEER are derived from the germline V gene. Worth noting for this clone: Its antigen is still unknown. Per-nucleotide qualities are absent, and no much larger clonotype sits a single base away.

TCR CDR3 regions were amplified from genomic DNA by multiplex PCR using the deep immunoSEQ assay. For each cell subset, the extracted genomic DNA was distributed evenly across all wells of several immunoSEQ 96-well plates, and each plate served as one replicate. For sorted subsets, about 0.2 ug genomic DNA, equal to tens of thousands of T cell genomes, was loaded into each replicate PCR. Purified libraries were measured with a Qubit 3.0 fluorometer, size-checked on a Bioanalyzer 2100, and measured again with the KAPA Library Quantification kit. Every immunoSEQ 96-well plate was sequenced on a separate single-read 150-cycle Illumina NextSeq 550 flow cell. In the authors' own workflow: The immunoSEQ output contained only junctional sequences without quality scores, so filtering could not match that applied to full-length reads. Sequences were annotated with PyIR, a Python wrapper for IgBLAST v1.9, using IMGT germline references to assign V/J genes and CDR3. Any read was removed if the V/J assignment was weak (E-value above 1e-6), the CDR3 was missing, or the read contained stop codons, out-of-frame junctions, or ambiguous translated residues. A V3J clonotype was defined by an identical inferred V gene, J gene, and CDR3 amino acid sequence. To compute the percentage overlap between repertoires, the number of shared unique clonotypes was divided by the size of the smaller repertoire. Repertoire richness was assessed with RTK rarefaction, the Chao1 estimator, and Recon v2.1 estimates of unobserved clonotypes. OLGA was used to compute generation probabilities for all TCRbeta clonotypes that the gDNA method yielded from four donors. As stored in TCRdb, this immuneACCESS dataset retains in-frame rearrangements with V and J assigned. A fraction of the clones does not appear; measured against another copy, unresolved V genes explain less than half of the discrepancy, and the remainder lacks a known reason. D and trimming were read from the DNA, whereas the V and J calls and clone size are those reported in that table. Counted in this sample were just over 2,000,000 clones; approximately 95% of them appeared once. Of the sample, approximately 1.2% falls within the top ten clones.

CD8 naive samples were obtained by positive selection for CCR7 among CD45RO-negative cells, yielding a CD45RA+CCR7+ population from which TemRA cells were excluded. Healthy HIV-negative adults with no recently reported acute infections or vaccinations were included as donors. All donors were Caucasian adults living in Nashville, Tennessee, USA. Blood was collected by leukapheresis, and PBMCs were isolated by Ficoll-Histopaque density gradient centrifugation and then cryopreserved in liquid nitrogen vapor phase. Analytical flow cytometry was used to check the purity and quantity of each magnetically sorted T cell population. Genomic DNA was isolated from each sorted fraction and quantified by UV absorbance on a Nanodrop 2000c.

Sequenced input: naive CD8+ T cells sorted from blood. What the cell subset or site label conveys for this sample: CD45RA+CCR7+. Recombination joined TRBV4-3 with TRBJ2-7; TRBD2 aligns with 10 central bases. This receptor was obtained from a man between 18 and 35 years old in good health. The DNA sequence is TGCGCCAGCAGCCAACTTGAGGCTAGCGGGAGTTCGGACGAGCAGTACTTC. This encodes CASSQLEASGSSDEQYF.